Below are 23 T cell receptor beta chains sequenced from a single sample in a study of response to subunit inactivated influenza vaccine. TCRdb reprocessed the RT-PCR reads via MiXCR and lists one record per CDR3 protein. The sample has 450,000 to 600,000 distinct CDR3 sequences; 6% to 9% are singletons. Sequencing was performed on PBMCs from blood, taken roughly 24 months after vaccination. These receptors were taken from a man aged 50-75 years who received an inactivated influenza vaccine.

The chain combines TRBV3-1 with TRBJ2-5; 8 bases agree with TRBD1. Germline CDR1 and CDR2: LGHDT and YNNKEL (reference sequence). V shed 1 base and J 1 base; nucleotides not matched to a gene: 8. The CDR3 has 17 residues. CDR3: CASSQAGGGTGQETQYF. The CDR3 nucleotides read TGTGCCAGCAGCCAAGCCGGTGGCGGGACAGGCCAAGAGACCCAGTACTTC.

This clonotype was observed a few times. The chain links TRBV11-2 to TRBJ2-5; possibly TRBD1 for D (6 bases). The germline gives CDR1 SGHAT, CDR2 FQNNGV. The CDR3 runs to 15 residues. The V end lost 2 bases, the J end lost 2 bases, and 12 bases lay between the germline ends. The CDR3 DNA follows: TGTGCCAGCAGCTTATATCCGGACAGACAAGAGACCCAGTACTTC. Amino acids: CASSLYPDRQETQYF.

The chain employs TRBV20-1 and TRBJ1-2; the D gene is possibly TRBD1 (5 bases). Trimming took 3 bases from V and 5 from J, leaving 19 bases between them. CDR3 length equals 15 residues. CDR1 is DFQATT and CDR2 is SNEGSKA in the germline V gene (reference sequence). Here the CDR3 DNA reads TGCAGTGCTAGTGGTTCCGAAGGCAGGGTATATGGCTACACCTTC. Translation: CSASGSEGRVYGYTF.

This clonotype was picked up many times. CDR3 coding DNA: TGCGCCAGCAGCTTAAGGGACAGATCCGAGCAGTACTTC. Translated: CASSLRDRSEQYF. The rearrangement links TRBV5-1 to TRBJ2-7; the match to TRBD1 covers 7 bases. The germline CDR1 and CDR2 sequences are SGHRS and YFSETQ. The CDR3 covers 13 residues. V trimming: 2 bases; J trimming: 6 bases; junction bases outside the gene matches: 5.

The chain combines TRBV5-1 with TRBJ2-3, with TRBD1 matching over 10 bases. Unmatched junction bases numbered 4, after V lost 7 bases and J lost 2 bases. The length of the CDR3 is 14 residues. CDR1 and CDR2 from the germline V gene are SGHRS and YFSETQ. The CDR3 sequence: CASWDRGFTDTQYF. As DNA, the CDR3 is TGCGCCAGCTGGGACAGGGGTTTCACAGATACGCAGTATTTT. Drawing the rest from reference TRBV5-1 and TRBJ2-3, the complete variable domain is KAGVTQTPRYLIKTRGQQVTLSCSPISGHRSVSWYQQTPGQGLQFLFEYFSETQRNKGNFPGRFSGRQFSNSRSEMNVSTLELGDSALYLCASWDRGFTDTQYFGPGTRLTVL.

V and J are TRBV24-1 and TRBJ2-5, with 8 bases fitting TRBD2. Germline loops: CDR1 KGHDR, CDR2 SFDVKD. The CDR3 spans 14 residues. V gave up 0 bases and J gave up 5 bases; unmatched junction bases: 1. The CDR3 protein is CATSDLSSGETQYF. Written as DNA, the CDR3 is TGTGCCACCAGTGATTTGTCTAGCGGGGAGACCCAGTACTTC.

This clonotype was counted a few times. The genes are TRBV10-3 and TRBJ2-3, with D hard to call. The CDR3 is 16 residues long. CDR1 is ENHRY, CDR2 SYGVKD, per germline. Trimming took 2 bases from V and 4 from J, leaving 16 bases between them. The CDR3 loop is CAISEVLGFLADTQYF. DNA of the CDR3: TGTGCCATCAGTGAGGTGCTCGGGTTCCTCGCAGATACGCAGTATTTT.

The rearrangement joins TRBV5-1 to TRBJ2-5; perhaps TRBD2 as D (5 bases). CDR1 is SGHRS, CDR2 YFSETQ, per germline. The CDR3 consists of 12 residues. Trimming took off 5 bases at V and 5 bases at J, with 10 bases between the two ends. The CDR3 bases are TGCGCCAGCAGTGAGGGTGTGGAGACCCAGTACTTC. This gives the protein CASSEGVETQYF.

The chain joins TRBV20-1 to TRBJ1-2; no reliable D call. Deletions cut 6 bases from V and 4 bases from J, with 12 bases between. In germline, CDR1 is DFQATT, CDR2 SNEGSKA (reference sequence). The CDR3 totals 12 residues. The CDR3 here is CSAPTVSYGYTF. CDR3 bases: TGCAGTGCACCGACCGTGTCCTATGGCTACACCTTC.

This rearrangement joins TRBV4-2 to TRBJ2-7; D call uncertain. V lost 3 bases, J lost 3 bases, and 12 bases lay in between. Germline assignment: CDR1 LGHNA and CDR2 YNFKEQ. The CDR3 length is 14 residues. CDR3 region: CASSQAWSSYEQYF. In nucleotides, the CDR3 is TGTGCCAGCAGCCAGGCCTGGAGTAGCTACGAGCAGTACTTC.

This clonotype was found a few times. The V gene is TRBV6-1, the J gene TRBJ2-3; no clear D gene. V dropped 6 bases and J dropped 5 bases, with 18 bases sitting between them. This CDR3 region has 15 residues. The V gene's germline CDR1 is MNHNS and CDR2 SASEGT. CDR3 DNA sequence: TGTGCCAGCAGCCATGGACGGGTGCGTGTAGATACGCAGTATTTT. This translates into CASSHGRVRVDTQYF.

As DNA, the CDR3 is TGCAGTGAGATAGCGGGAGAGGGTGAGCAGTACTTC. It translates to CSEIAGEGEQYF. The rearrangement joins TRBV20-1 to TRBJ2-7, with TRBD2 matching over 9 bases. The germline CDR1 and CDR2 sequences are DFQATT and SNEGSKA (reference sequence). The V segment lost 7 bases and the J segment 7 bases; nucleotides outside the gene matches: 8. CDR3 size: 12 residues.

This rearrangement joins TRBV20-1 to TRBJ2-3; 7 nucleotides line up with TRBD1. The trim removed 6 bases at V and 2 bases at J, leaving 8 bases unmatched. This CDR3 has 14 amino acids. In germline, CDR1 is DFQATT, CDR2 SNEGSKA (reference sequence). CDR3 residues: CSAPGQPVTDTQYF. For the CDR3, the DNA is TGCAGTGCGCCGGGACAGCCCGTCACAGATACGCAGTATTTT.

This rearrangement joins TRBV24-1 to TRBJ1-5; 8 nucleotides align to TRBD1. Germline CDR1 is KGHDR and CDR2 is SFDVKD. V was clipped by 4 bases and J by 3 bases; unmatched bases: 10. CDR3 length: 17 residues. The CDR3 DNA follows: TGTGCCACCAGTGACCCCGGGACCCAGGGGGCCAATCAGCCCCAGCATTTT. Its translation is CATSDPGTQGANQPQHF.

This clonotype was picked up many times. V and J are TRBV12-3 or TRBV12-4 and TRBJ1-2; D perhaps matches TRBD1 (6 bases). This CDR3 comprises 12 residues. V gave up 4 bases and J gave up 12 bases, with 15 bases separating them. Written as DNA, the CDR3 is TGTGCCAGCAGTTCTTTTGCAGGGGACCACACCTTC. Its protein is CASSSFAGDHTF.

This clonotype was found a few times. The gene calls are TRBV5-1 and TRBJ2-3, with 9 bases fitting TRBD2. The CDR3 runs to 16 residues. CDR1 SGHRS and CDR2 YFSETQ come from the germline V gene. V gave up 0 bases and J gave up 3 bases; unmatched junction bases: 5. CDR3 in DNA: TGCGCCAGCAGCTTGGCCTCGACTAGCGGAACAGATACGCAGTATTTT. Encoded protein: CASSLASTSGTDTQYF.

A few counts support this clonotype. The CDR3 spells CSALAGADAGETQYF. As DNA, the CDR3 is TGCAGTGCGTTAGCGGGAGCCGATGCCGGGGAGACCCAGTACTTC. The chain joins TRBV20-1 to TRBJ2-5, with 9 bases fitting TRBD2. The J segment lost 5 bases and the V segment lost 6 bases, leaving 13 bases of the junction unmatched. Germline loops: CDR1 DFQATT, CDR2 SNEGSKA (reference sequence). The CDR3 totals 15 residues.

This clonotype has at least ten counts. The J gene is TRBJ2-1, the V gene TRBV29-1; either TRBD1 or TRBD2 may fit D (5 bases each). Germline CDR1 and CDR2: SQVTM and ANQGSEA. The CDR3 contains 11 residues. The CDR3 nucleotides read TGCAGTGGGGTCGAGGGGCATGAGCAGTTCTTC. Its protein is CSGVEGHEQFF.

The gene calls are TRBV10-3 and TRBJ1-5; TRBD1 matches 8 bases. Germline loops: CDR1 ENHRY, CDR2 SYGVKD. Unmatched junction bases numbered 5, after V lost 2 bases and J lost 2 bases. This CDR3 has 16 residues. The CDR3 loop reads CAISEGQGGGNQPQHF. The CDR3 DNA follows: TGTGCCATCAGTGAGGGACAGGGAGGGGGCAATCAGCCCCAGCATTTT.

The chain has TRBV28 and TRBJ2-3; D remains ambiguous. This CDR3 is 12 amino acids long. V lost 5 bases and J lost 7, with 10 bases in between. CDR1 MDHEN and CDR2 SYDVKM come from the germline V gene. CDR3 in amino acids: CASSQGFYTQYF. The CDR3 DNA is TGTGCCAGCAGTCAAGGGTTTTATACGCAGTATTTT.

This clonotype appeared many times. This chain uses TRBV5-1 with TRBJ2-1; D call uncertain. V was clipped by 0 bases and J by 9 bases, with 10 bases between them. The CDR3 runs to 13 residues. CDR1 SGHRS and CDR2 YFSETQ come from the germline V gene. CDR3 protein: CASSLDLVGEQFF. The CDR3 nucleotides read TGCGCCAGCAGCTTGGATTTGGTGGGTGAGCAGTTCTTC.

This clonotype turned up a few times. This chain links TRBV7-8 with TRBJ2-2, with 7 positions matching TRBD1. Germline CDR1 SGHVS, CDR2 FQNEAQ. Unmatched junction bases numbered 10, after V lost 7 bases and J lost 2 bases. The CDR3 extends over 16 amino acids. The DNA of the CDR3 is TGTGCCAGCATTACCCCGGGACAGCAAAACACCGGGGAGCTGTTTTTT. Translated: CASITPGQQNTGELFF.

A few counts support this clonotype. The V call is TRBV12-3 or TRBV12-4, the J call TRBJ2-1; 9 bases match TRBD2. The J segment lost 6 bases and the V segment lost 8 bases, leaving 5 bases of the junction unmatched. This CDR3 is 13 amino acids long. CDR3 in amino acids: CASGGRGGNEQFF. CDR3 DNA sequence: TGTGCCAGCGGGGGGCGGGGGGGCAATGAGCAGTTCTTC.